This T cell receptor (beta chain) was profiled in a study of neurological immune-mediated disorders. Study observations and caveats: The highest TCR clonal expansion occurred in HTLV-1-associated myelopathy; multiple sclerosis fell below healthy controls. The absence of shared CDR3 amino acid sequences among expanded clones across subjects suggests private repertoires in all groups.

This clonotype was recorded many times. Its antigen is as yet unknown. The CDR3 is made up of 15 amino acids. CDR1 and CDR2 from the germline V gene are SGHTA and FQGNSA. J was trimmed by 8 bases and V by 5 bases; bases with no gene match: 8. cDNA synthesis was performed by 5'RACE with 10-nucleotide random UMIs. Sequencing runs each generated in excess of 160 million TCR-beta sequences derived from 15-18 subjects. MiXCR, run by TCRdb on the 5' RACE reads, gives a single entry per CDR3 protein. The sample records about 21,000 distinct CDR3 sequences, 15% being singletons. V usage is TRBV7-2 and J usage is TRBJ2-1; 11 bases align to TRBD2. The receptor comes from a female donor with HTLV-1-associated myelopathy (HAM/TSP). The sample was PBMCs. The CDR3 loop is CASSHLTSGVYEQFF. The CDR3, as DNA: TGTGCCAGCAGCCATTTGACTAGCGGGGTTTATGAGCAGTTCTTC.